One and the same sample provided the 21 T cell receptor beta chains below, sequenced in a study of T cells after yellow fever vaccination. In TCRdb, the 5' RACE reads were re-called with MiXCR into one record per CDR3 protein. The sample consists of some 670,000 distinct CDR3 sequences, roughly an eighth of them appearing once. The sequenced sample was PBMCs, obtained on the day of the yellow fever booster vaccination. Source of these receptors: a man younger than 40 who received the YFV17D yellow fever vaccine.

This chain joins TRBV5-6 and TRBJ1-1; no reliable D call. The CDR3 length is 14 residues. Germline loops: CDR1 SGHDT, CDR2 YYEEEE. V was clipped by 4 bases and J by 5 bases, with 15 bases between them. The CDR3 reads CASSIGAGGTEAFF. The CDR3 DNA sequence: TGTGCCAGCAGCATAGGCGCAGGAGGAACTGAAGCTTTCTTT. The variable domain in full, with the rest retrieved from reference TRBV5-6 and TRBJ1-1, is DAGVTQSPTHLIKTRGQQVTLRCSPKSGHDTVSWYQQALGQGPQFIFQYYEEEERQRGNFPDRFSGHQFPNYSSELNVNALLLGDSALYLCASSIGAGGTEAFFGQGTRLTVV.

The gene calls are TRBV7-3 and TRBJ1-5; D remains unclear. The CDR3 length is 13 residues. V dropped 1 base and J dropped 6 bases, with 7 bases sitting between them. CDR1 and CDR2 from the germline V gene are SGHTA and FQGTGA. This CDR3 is CASSLNHGQPQHF. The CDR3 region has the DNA TGTGCCAGCAGCTTAAACCATGGTCAGCCCCAGCATTTT.

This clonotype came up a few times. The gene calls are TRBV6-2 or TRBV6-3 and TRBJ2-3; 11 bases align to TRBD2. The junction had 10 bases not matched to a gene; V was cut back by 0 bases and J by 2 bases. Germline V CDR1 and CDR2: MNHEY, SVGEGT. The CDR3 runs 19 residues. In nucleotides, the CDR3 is TGTGCCAGCAGTTACTCGGGAACTAGCGGGAGTCCATTCACAGATACGCAGTATTTT. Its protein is CASSYSGTSGSPFTDTQYF.

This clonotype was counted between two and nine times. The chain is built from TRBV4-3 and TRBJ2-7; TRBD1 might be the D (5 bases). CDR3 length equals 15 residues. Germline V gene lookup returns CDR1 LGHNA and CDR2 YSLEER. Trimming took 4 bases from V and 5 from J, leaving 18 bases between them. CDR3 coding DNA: TGCGCCAGCAGCCCTTTCTATTCAAGGGGTCACGAGCAGTACTTC. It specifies CASSPFYSRGHEQYF.

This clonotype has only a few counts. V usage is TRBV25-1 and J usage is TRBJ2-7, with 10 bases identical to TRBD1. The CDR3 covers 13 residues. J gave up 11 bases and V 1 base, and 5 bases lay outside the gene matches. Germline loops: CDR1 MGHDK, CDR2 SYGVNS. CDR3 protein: CASSEFGTGEEYF. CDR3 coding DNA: TGTGCCAGCAGTGAATTTGGGACAGGGGAGGAGTACTTC.

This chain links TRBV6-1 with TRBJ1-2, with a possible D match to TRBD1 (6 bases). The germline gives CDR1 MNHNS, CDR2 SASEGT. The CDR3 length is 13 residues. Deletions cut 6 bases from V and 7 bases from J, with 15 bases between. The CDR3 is CASRTQGVAGYTF. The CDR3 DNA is TGTGCCAGCAGAACACAGGGTGTCGCTGGCTACACCTTC.

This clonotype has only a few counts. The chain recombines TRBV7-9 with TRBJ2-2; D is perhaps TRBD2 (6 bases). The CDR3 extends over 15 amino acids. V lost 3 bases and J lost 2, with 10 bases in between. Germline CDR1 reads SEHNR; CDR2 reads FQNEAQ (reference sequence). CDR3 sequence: CASSFGGINTGELFF. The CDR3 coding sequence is TGTGCCAGCAGCTTCGGCGGGATTAACACCGGGGAGCTGTTTTTT.

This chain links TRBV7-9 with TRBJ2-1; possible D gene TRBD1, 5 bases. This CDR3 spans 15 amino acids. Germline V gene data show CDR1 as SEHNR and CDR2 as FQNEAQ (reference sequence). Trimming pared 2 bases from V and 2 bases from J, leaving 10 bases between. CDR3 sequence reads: CASSLLGPTYNEQFF. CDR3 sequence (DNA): TGTGCCAGCAGCTTACTGGGGCCAACCTACAATGAGCAGTTCTTC.

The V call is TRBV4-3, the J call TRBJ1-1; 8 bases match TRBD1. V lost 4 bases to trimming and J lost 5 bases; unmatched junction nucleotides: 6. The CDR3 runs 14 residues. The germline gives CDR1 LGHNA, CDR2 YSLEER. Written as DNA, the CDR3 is TGCGCCAGCAGCCTGCACAGGGGGGATACTGAAGCTTTCTTT. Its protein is CASSLHRGDTEAFF.

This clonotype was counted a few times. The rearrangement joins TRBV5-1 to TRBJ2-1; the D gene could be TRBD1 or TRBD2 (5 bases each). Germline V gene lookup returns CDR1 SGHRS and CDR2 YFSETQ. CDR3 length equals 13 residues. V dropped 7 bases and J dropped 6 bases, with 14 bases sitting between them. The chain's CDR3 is CASERGMSNEQFF. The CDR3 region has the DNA TGCGCCAGCGAACGGGGCATGTCCAATGAGCAGTTCTTC.

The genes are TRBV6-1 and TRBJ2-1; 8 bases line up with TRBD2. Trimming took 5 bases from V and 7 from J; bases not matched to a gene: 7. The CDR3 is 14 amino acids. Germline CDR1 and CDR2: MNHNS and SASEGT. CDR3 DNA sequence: TGTGCCAGCAGTATCAGCGGGAGTTTTAATGAGCAGTTCTTC. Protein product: CASSISGSFNEQFF.

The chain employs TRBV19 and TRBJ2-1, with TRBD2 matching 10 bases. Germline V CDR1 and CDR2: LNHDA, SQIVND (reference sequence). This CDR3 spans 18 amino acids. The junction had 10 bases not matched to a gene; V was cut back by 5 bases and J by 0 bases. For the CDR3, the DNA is TGTGCCAGTAGTTCGTTTCGGACTAGCGGAAGCTCCTACAATGAGCAGTTCTTC. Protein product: CASSSFRTSGSSYNEQFF. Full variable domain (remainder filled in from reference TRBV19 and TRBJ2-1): DGGITQSPKYLFRKEGQNVTLSCEQNLNHDAMYWYRQDPGQGLRLIYYSQIVNDFQKGDIAEGYSVSREKKESFPLTVTSAQKNPTAFYLCASSSFRTSGSSYNEQFFGPGTRLTVL.

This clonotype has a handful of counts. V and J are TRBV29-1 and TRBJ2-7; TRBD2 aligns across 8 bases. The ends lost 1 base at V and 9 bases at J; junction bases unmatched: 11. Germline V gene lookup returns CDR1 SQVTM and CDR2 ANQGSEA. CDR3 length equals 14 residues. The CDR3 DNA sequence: TGCAGCGTTGAAGTCCCCAGCGGGAGCGGAGTGCAGTACTTC. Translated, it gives CSVEVPSGSGVQYF.

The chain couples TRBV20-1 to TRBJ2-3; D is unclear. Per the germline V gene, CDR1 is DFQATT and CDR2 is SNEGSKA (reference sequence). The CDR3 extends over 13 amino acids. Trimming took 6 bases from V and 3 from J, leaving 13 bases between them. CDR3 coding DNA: TGCAGTGCCAATAGGGTTACGACAGATACGCAGTATTTT. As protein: CSANRVTTDTQYF.

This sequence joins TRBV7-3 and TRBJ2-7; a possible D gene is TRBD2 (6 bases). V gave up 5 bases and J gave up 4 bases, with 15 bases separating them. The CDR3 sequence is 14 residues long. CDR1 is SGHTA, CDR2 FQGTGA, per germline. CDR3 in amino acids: CASSQPGLKYEQYF. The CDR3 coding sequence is TGTGCCAGCAGCCAACCGGGACTCAAGTACGAGCAGTACTTC.

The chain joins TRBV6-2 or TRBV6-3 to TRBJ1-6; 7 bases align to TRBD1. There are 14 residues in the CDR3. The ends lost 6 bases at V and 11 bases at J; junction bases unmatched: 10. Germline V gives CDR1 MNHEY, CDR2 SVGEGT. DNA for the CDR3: TGTGCCAGCAGAAAGGGGGCGTCCAGCGCACCCCTCCACTTT. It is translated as CASRKGASSAPLHF.

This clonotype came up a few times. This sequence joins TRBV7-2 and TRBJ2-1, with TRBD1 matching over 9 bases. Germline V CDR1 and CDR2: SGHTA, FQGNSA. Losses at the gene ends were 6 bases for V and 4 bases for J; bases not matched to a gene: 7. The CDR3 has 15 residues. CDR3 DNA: TGTGCCAGCAGTCGGGGACAGGGTCTTTACAATGAGCAGTTCTTC. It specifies CASSRGQGLYNEQFF.

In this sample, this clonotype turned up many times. The DNA for the CDR3 is TGCGCCAGCAGCTTGGCCAAGGGAGGGAGCGAGCAGTTCTTC. It codes for CASSLAKGGSEQFF. The rearrangement links TRBV5-1 to TRBJ2-1; 7 nucleotides align to TRBD2. Germline CDR1 SGHRS, CDR2 YFSETQ. J gave up 10 bases and V 0 bases, and 7 bases lay outside the gene matches. This CDR3 spans 14 amino acids.

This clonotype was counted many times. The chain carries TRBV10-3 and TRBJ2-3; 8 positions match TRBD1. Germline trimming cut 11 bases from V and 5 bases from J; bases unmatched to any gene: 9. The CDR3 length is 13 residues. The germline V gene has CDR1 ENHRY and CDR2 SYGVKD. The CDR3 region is CAVKQGGIDTQYF. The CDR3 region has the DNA TGTGCCGTAAAACAGGGGGGAATAGATACGCAGTATTTT.

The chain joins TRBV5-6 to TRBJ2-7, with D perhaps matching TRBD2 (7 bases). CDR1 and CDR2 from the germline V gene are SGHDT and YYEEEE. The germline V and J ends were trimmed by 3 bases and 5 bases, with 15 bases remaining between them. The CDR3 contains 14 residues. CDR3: CASSYGGRTDEQYF. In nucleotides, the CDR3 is TGTGCCAGCAGCTACGGGGGGCGCACGGACGAGCAGTACTTC.

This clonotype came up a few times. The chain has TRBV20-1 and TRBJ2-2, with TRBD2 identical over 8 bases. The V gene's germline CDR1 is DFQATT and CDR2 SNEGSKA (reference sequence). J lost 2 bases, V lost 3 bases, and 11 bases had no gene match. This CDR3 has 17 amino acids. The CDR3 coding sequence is TGCAGTGCTAGTGTCCCCCCGGGACTAGTAAACACCGGGGAGCTGTTTTTT. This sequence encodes CSASVPPGLVNTGELFF.